Here is one T cell receptor beta chain with its context. Its cognate antigen is unknown. In the PCR, 60 Vbeta and 13 Jbeta primers were used. This table comes from immunoSEQ multiplex PCR, and its TCRdb copy is limited to in-frame clones, with some not included. The sample lists around 200,000 clones, almost 80% occurring once. This sample is part of a study of cytomegalovirus exposure and HLA in healthy donors. Findings of the study overall: Across all donors, roughly uniform sequencing depth was an assumption of the presence/absence analyses.

This TCR was recovered from a woman aged 18-29 years in good health and CMV-seronegative. What was sequenced was PBMCs.

The CDR3 sequence is CASSRPGVTEAFF. The CDR3 DNA reads TGCGCCAGCAGCCGACCAGGGGTAACTGAAGCTTTCTTT. The chain combines TRBV4-1 with TRBJ1-1, with a tentative D call TRBD1 (6 bases). Germline V gene data show CDR1 as MGHRA and CDR2 as YSYEKL. Trimming cost V 4 bases and J 5 bases, with 11 bases left between them. The CDR3 spans 13 residues.